Listed below are T cell receptor beta chains from one sample, sequenced in a study of blood T cell repertoires in COVID-19. The protocol was immunoSEQ multiplex PCR, while the TCRdb copy is restricted to in-frame clones and leaves out a portion. The sample lists around 50,000 clones; about 72% were seen once. The specimen sequenced was PBMCs or T cells enriched from blood (not recorded which). The receptors here all came from a woman aged 45-65 years with acute COVID-19. The CDR3 runs from the conserved cysteine through the conserved F or W. The D gene is left open where the match is weak. Expanded clones get a size class; other rows say once, few or many, or leave the size out.

CDR3 DNA: TGTGCCAGCAGCCAGCTGAACATCCAAGAGACCCAGTACTTC
CDR3 protein: CASSQLNIQETQYF
clone size: -
D gene: -
J gene: TRBJ2-5
V gene: TRBV3-1/TRBV3-2

CDR3 DNA: TGCGCCAGCAGTGGCCCGGGGGGCTACGAGCAGTACTTC
CDR3 protein: CASSGPGGYEQYF
clone size: few
D gene: TRBD2
J gene: TRBJ2-7
V gene: TRBV10-1

CDR3 DNA: TGCGCCAGCAAAGACAGCAACACTGAAGCTTTCTTT
CDR3 protein: CASKDSNTEAFF
clone size: few
D gene: -
J gene: TRBJ1-1
V gene: TRBV10-2

CDR3 DNA: TGTGCCATCAGTGATGTGGGACTAGCTAACACTGAAGCTTTCTTT
CDR3 protein: CAISDVGLANTEAFF
clone size: -
D gene: -
J gene: TRBJ1-1
V gene: TRBV10-3

CDR3 DNA: TGTGCCAGCAGCCTCCGGACAGGGGGGGAGCCCCAGCATTTT
CDR3 protein: CASSLRTGGEPQHF
clone size: -
D gene: TRBD1
J gene: TRBJ1-5
V gene: TRBV5-6

CDR3 DNA: TGTGCCAGTAGTATTTGGCGGGCCTCTGGGGCCAACGTCCTGACTTTC
CDR3 protein: CASSIWRASGANVLTF
clone size: once
D gene: -
J gene: TRBJ2-6
V gene: TRBV19

CDR3 DNA: TGTGCCACCAGCAGAGAACAGACAGGGCCCTACGAGCAGTACTTC
CDR3 protein: CATSREQTGPYEQYF
clone size: -
D gene: TRBD1
J gene: TRBJ2-7
V gene: TRBV15

CDR3 DNA: TGTGCCAGCAGTCCGGGGGAAAAACTGTTTTTT
CDR3 protein: CASSPGEKLFF
clone size: few
D gene: -
J gene: TRBJ1-4
V gene: TRBV12-3/TRBV12-4

CDR3 DNA: TGCGCCAGCAGCAAAAGCGGACAGGATGGTATCTATGGCTACACCTTC
CDR3 protein: CASSKSGQDGIYGYTF
clone size: few
D gene: TRBD1
J gene: TRBJ1-2
V gene: TRBV5-1

CDR3 DNA: TGTGCCAGCAGTTCCCCGGACAGGGGGAGCAATCAGCCCCAGCATTTT
CDR3 protein: CASSSPDRGSNQPQHF
clone size: -
D gene: TRBD1
J gene: TRBJ1-5
V gene: TRBV6-6

CDR3 DNA: TGTGCCAGCAGCTTAGACGGGGGGGTCTACAATGAGCAGTTCTTC
CDR3 protein: CASSLDGGVYNEQFF
clone size: -
D gene: TRBD2
J gene: TRBJ2-1
V gene: TRBV7-9

CDR3 DNA: TGTGCCAGCAGCGCGAACGTTGTGGGGACATACGAGCAGTACTTC
CDR3 protein: CASSANVVGTYEQYF
clone size: -
D gene: -
J gene: TRBJ2-7
V gene: TRBV6-5

CDR3 DNA: TGTGCCAGCTCACCGCCCCAGCGGCCCTATGGCTACACCTTC
CDR3 protein: CASSPPQRPYGYTF
clone size: -
D gene: -
J gene: TRBJ1-2
V gene: TRBV18

CDR3 DNA: TGTGCCAGCAGCCCTTGGGGACAGGGGGCTAGCACCGGGGAGCTGTTTTTT
CDR3 protein: CASSPWGQGASTGELFF
clone size: -
D gene: TRBD1
J gene: TRBJ2-2
V gene: TRBV2

CDR3 DNA: TGTGCCAGCAGCTTCAGCGGGGTCTTACGCGGGGATGAGCAGTTCTTC
CDR3 protein: CASSFSGVLRGDEQFF
clone size: -
D gene: TRBD2
J gene: TRBJ2-1
V gene: TRBV7-2

CDR3 DNA: TGCGCCAGCAGTAAAGACGGGAGCTCTGGAAACACCATATATTTT
CDR3 protein: CASSKDGSSGNTIYF
clone size: -
D gene: -
J gene: TRBJ1-3
V gene: TRBV10-2

CDR3 DNA: TGTGCCATCCCTCAGGGTCCCCTCAAGTACAATGAGCAGTTCTTC
CDR3 protein: CAIPQGPLKYNEQFF
clone size: -
D gene: -
J gene: TRBJ2-1
V gene: TRBV5-8

CDR3 DNA: TGTGCCAGCAGCTTCCTCCGGGAAAACACTGAAGCTTTCTTT
CDR3 protein: CASSFLRENTEAFF
clone size: -
D gene: -
J gene: TRBJ1-1
V gene: TRBV11-3

CDR3 DNA: TGTGCCAGCACCTTCGGGACAGACCATGGCTACACCTTC
CDR3 protein: CASTFGTDHGYTF
clone size: once
D gene: TRBD1
J gene: TRBJ1-2
V gene: TRBV6-5

CDR3 DNA: TGTGCCAGCAGCTTAGGGCCGACTAATAATGAAAAACTGTTTTTT
CDR3 protein: CASSLGPTNNEKLFF
clone size: -
D gene: -
J gene: TRBJ1-4
V gene: TRBV11-2

CDR3 DNA: TGCGCCAGCAGCTTGGGGGAGACCCTGAACACTGAAGCTTTCTTT
CDR3 protein: CASSLGETLNTEAFF
clone size: -
D gene: -
J gene: TRBJ1-1
V gene: TRBV5-1

CDR3 DNA: TGTGCCAGCAGCCAGTCGCCGGGACTCCCAGATACGCAGTATTTT
CDR3 protein: CASSQSPGLPDTQYF
clone size: -
D gene: -
J gene: TRBJ2-3
V gene: TRBV5-4

CDR3 DNA: TGTGCCAGCAGCCAAGATCGCGGACAGCACTATGGCTACACCTTC
CDR3 protein: CASSQDRGQHYGYTF
clone size: -
D gene: -
J gene: TRBJ1-2
V gene: TRBV4-2

CDR3 DNA: TGCAGCGCCGAGGGCAGGGGTCCCTATGGCTACACCTTC
CDR3 protein: CSAEGRGPYGYTF
clone size: -
D gene: -
J gene: TRBJ1-2
V gene: TRBV29-1

CDR3 DNA: TGTGCCACCAGCAGAGGGGGATGGACAGGCGATGGAAACACCATATATTTT
CDR3 protein: CATSRGGWTGDGNTIYF
clone size: -
D gene: TRBD1
J gene: TRBJ1-3
V gene: TRBV15

CDR3 DNA: TGTGCCACCTCCCGACAGGGATACGAGCAGTACTTC
CDR3 protein: CATSRQGYEQYF
clone size: -
D gene: TRBD1
J gene: TRBJ2-7
V gene: TRBV6-5

CDR3 DNA: TGTGCCAGCAAGGGACTCCCCTCCTACGAGCAGTACTTC
CDR3 protein: CASKGLPSYEQYF
clone size: -
D gene: -
J gene: TRBJ2-7
V gene: TRBV5-6

CDR3 DNA: TGTGCCAGTAGTGGCTCAGGGGCGGCCCTTGGTGGCTACACCTTC
CDR3 protein: CASSGSGAALGGYTF
clone size: few
D gene: -
J gene: TRBJ1-2
V gene: TRBV19

CDR3 DNA: TGCGCCAGCAGCCAGTCTGGCAAAGGGTCTGCGGGGGAGCAGTACTTC
CDR3 protein: CASSQSGKGSAGEQYF
clone size: -
D gene: -
J gene: TRBJ2-7
V gene: TRBV5-1

CDR3 DNA: TGTGCCAGTAGTCCGCGATTGGGTTCTATCCCCGGACAGGGCCGGTCCTATGGCTACACCTTC
CDR3 protein: CASSPRLGSIPGQGRSYGYTF
clone size: -
D gene: TRBD1
J gene: TRBJ1-2
V gene: TRBV19

CDR3 DNA: TGTGCTAGCAGCTTAGGCGGGGGGCCCCAAGAGACCCAGTACTTC
CDR3 protein: CASSLGGGPQETQYF
clone size: -
D gene: TRBD2
J gene: TRBJ2-5
V gene: TRBV7-7

CDR3 DNA: TGTGCCAGCAGCTTGGGAGAAACAACTAATGAAAAACTGTTTTTT
CDR3 protein: CASSLGETTNEKLFF
clone size: -
D gene: -
J gene: TRBJ1-4
V gene: TRBV7-9

CDR3 DNA: TGCGCCAGCAGCCTAGGGGTACAGGCCACAGAGACCCAGTACTTC
CDR3 protein: CASSLGVQATETQYF
clone size: few
D gene: -
J gene: TRBJ2-5
V gene: TRBV5-1

CDR3 DNA: TGTGCCAGCAGTGAACTAGGCAGTAGACAAAAACTGTTTTTT
CDR3 protein: CASSELGSRQKLFF
clone size: -
D gene: -
J gene: TRBJ1-4
V gene: TRBV6-1

CDR3 DNA: TGTGCCAGCAGCTTATCTTATGGCCCTGAAGCTTTCTTT
CDR3 protein: CASSLSYGPEAFF
clone size: -
D gene: -
J gene: TRBJ1-1
V gene: TRBV7-8